The present entry profiles one T cell receptor (beta chain) with its context. This clone's antigen is unknown. Base-call qualities are not available, and no considerably larger clone is one nucleotide away. Collaborating institutions collected whole blood in K2EDTA tubes following their own protocols. Collaborator samples were shipped for TCRbeta analysis as frozen whole blood, isolated PBMCs, or DNA extracted from either sample type. This sample was included in a study of blood T cell repertoires in COVID-19 (TCRdb year 2020). Some background on the complete study: Samples covering the acute and convalescent phases of COVID-19 were provided by collaborators in the United States, Italy and Spain. The repertoires were released in a freely available public database meant as a resource for research on the immune response to SARS-CoV-2. The material from the prospective study consisted of cDNA or gDNA derived from T cells, B-cell-depleted T cells, or PBMCs. Subjects who had been exposed to COVID-19, were actively infected with it, or had recovered from it provided the deeply sampled blood TCRbeta repertoires that made up the dataset. The samples were drawn from the first 160 participants of the ongoing ImmuneRACE study and from 950 to 1,500 subjects provided by 6 global collaborators. Sample metadata almost always included a de-identified subject ID, COVID-19 status, age in years and sex. Where HLA class I and class II types were available, the types were taken from metadata supplied by the sample provider, not from assay-based typing. General conclusions and limits of the study: The amount of clinical and demographic metadata varied by source and participant and was provided uncurated.

TCRbeta CDR3 regions were amplified from genomic DNA using the immunoSEQ Assay, a bias-controlled multiplex PCR. Per the original workflow: Nucleated cell counts per sample were estimated from amplification of reference gene primers within the assay. Sequence reads were collapsed and filtered to measure the absolute abundance of every unique TCRbeta CDR3 rearrangement. For each sample, productive Simpson clonality was calculated as the square root of Simpson's diversity index over productive rearrangements. Drawn from immuneACCESS, this table holds only the in-frame rearrangements with V and J called that TCRdb kept. Clones are partly lost; checked studies trace under half to an unresolved V gene and leave the rest unexplained. The V and J calls and clone size are taken from that table; D and trimming were inferred from the DNA. The sample table records around 82,000 clones; 80% to 95% of these occur just once. Jointly, the top ten make up 6.9% of the sample.

Spanning cysteine to phenylalanine, the CDR3 consists of 17 amino acids. The CDR3 DNA has 51 bases and is translated from base 1. The V end gives up 3 bases and the J end 4 bases, leaving 14 bases in the junction not matched to a gene. Based on the germline V gene, the CDR1 and CDR2 sequences are WSHSY and SAAADI. The material sequenced was peripheral blood. The TCR sequence derives from a human donor in a cohort sampled during active COVID-19. The V and J segments used are TRBV10-2 and TRBJ1-2, with 7 bases aligning to TRBD1. The CDR3 reads CASSEGGPLVAGYGYTF. The sequenced DNA: TGCGCCAGCAGTGAAGGGGGCCCCTTGGTAGCCGGCTATGGCTACACCTTC.